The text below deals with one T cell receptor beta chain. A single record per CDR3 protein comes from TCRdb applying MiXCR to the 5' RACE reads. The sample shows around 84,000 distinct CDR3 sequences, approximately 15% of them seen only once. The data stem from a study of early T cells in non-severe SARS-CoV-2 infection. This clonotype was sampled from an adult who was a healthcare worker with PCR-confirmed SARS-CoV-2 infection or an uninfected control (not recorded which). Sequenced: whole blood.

In nucleotides, the CDR3 is TGTGCCAGCACCCTGAGGGCTCTCCCGGACGAGCAGTACTTC. As protein: CASTLRALPDEQYF. The chain links TRBV6-1 to TRBJ2-7; TRBD2 might be the D (5 bases). Germline CDR1 is MNHNS and CDR2 is SASEGT. The length of the CDR3 is 14 residues. Trimming took 7 bases from V and 5 from J, leaving 18 bases between them.